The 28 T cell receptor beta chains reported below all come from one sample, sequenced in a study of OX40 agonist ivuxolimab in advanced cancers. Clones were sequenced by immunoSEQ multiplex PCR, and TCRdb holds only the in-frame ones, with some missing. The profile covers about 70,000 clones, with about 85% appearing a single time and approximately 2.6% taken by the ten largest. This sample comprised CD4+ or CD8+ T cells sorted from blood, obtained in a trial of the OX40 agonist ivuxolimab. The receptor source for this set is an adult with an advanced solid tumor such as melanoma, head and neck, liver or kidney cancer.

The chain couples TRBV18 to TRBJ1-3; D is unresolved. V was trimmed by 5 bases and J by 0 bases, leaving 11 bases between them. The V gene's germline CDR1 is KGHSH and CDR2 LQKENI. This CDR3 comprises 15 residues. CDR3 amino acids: CASSGTPSSGNTIYF. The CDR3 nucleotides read TGTGCCAGCTCAGGAACACCCAGCTCTGGAAACACCATATATTTT.

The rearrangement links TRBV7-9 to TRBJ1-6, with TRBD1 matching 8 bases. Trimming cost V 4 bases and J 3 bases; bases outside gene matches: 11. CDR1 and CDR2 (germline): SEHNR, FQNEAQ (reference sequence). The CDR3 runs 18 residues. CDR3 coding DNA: TGTGCCAGCAGCTCCTGGCTACAGGGGGAACACTATAATTCACCCCTCCACTTT. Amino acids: CASSSWLQGEHYNSPLHF.

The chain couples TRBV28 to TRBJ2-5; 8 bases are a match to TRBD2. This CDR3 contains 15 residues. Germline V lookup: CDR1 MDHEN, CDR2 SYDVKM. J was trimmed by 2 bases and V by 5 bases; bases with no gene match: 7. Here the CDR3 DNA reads TGTGCCAGCAGTCTTAGCGGGAACAAGCAAGAGACCCAGTACTTC. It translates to CASSLSGNKQETQYF.

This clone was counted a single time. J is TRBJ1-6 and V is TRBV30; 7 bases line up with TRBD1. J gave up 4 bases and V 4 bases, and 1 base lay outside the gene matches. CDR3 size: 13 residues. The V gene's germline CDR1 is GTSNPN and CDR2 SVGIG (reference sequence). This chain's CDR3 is CAWKGQYNSPLHF. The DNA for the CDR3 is TGTGCCTGGAAGGGACAGTATAATTCACCCCTCCACTTT.

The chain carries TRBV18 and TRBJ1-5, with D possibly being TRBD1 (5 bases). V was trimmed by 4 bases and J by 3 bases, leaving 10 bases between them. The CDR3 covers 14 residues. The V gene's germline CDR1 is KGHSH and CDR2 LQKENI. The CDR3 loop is CASSLQDTNQPQHF. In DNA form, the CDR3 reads TGTGCCAGCTCACTACAGGACACCAATCAGCCCCAGCATTTT.

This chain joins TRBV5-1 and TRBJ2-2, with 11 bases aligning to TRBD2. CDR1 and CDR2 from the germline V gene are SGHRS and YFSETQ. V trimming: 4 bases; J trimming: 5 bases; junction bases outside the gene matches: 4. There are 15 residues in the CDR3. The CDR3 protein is CASSLTSGGTGELFF. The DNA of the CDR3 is TGCGCCAGCAGCCTCACTAGCGGGGGTACCGGGGAGCTGTTTTTT.

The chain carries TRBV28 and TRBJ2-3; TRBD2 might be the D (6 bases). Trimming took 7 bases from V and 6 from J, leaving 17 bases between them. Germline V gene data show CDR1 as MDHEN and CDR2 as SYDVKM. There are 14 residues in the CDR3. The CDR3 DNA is TGTGCCAGCAAAAATGGTCGGGAGTGGGATACGCAGTATTTT. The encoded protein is CASKNGREWDTQYF.

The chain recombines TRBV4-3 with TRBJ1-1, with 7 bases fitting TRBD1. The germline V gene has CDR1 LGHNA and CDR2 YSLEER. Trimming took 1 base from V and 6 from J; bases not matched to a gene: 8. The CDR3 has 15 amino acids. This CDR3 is CASSQAETGYAEAFF. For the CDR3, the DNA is TGCGCCAGCAGCCAAGCTGAGACAGGGTACGCTGAAGCTTTCTTT.

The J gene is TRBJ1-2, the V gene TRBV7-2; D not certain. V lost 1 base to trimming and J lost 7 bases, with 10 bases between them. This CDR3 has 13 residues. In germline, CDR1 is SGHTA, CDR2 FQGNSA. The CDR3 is CASSLDGATGYTF. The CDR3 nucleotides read TGTGCCAGCAGCTTAGACGGCGCCACTGGCTACACCTTC.

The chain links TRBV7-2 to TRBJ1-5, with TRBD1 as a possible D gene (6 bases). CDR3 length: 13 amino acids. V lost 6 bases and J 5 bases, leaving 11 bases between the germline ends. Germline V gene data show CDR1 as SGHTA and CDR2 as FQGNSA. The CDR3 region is CASSSGGDQPQHF. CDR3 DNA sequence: TGTGCCAGCAGTTCGGGGGGCGATCAGCCCCAGCATTTT.

This CDR3 reads CASSESVVTEAFF. Written as DNA, the CDR3 is TGTGCCAGCAGTGAATCGGTAGTTACTGAAGCTTTCTTT. The chain recombines TRBV25-1 with TRBJ1-1, with no clear D. Germline V gene data show CDR1 as MGHDK and CDR2 as SYGVNS. CDR3 length: 13 residues. With 1 base removed from V and 5 bases from J, the gap between germline ends came to 8 bases.

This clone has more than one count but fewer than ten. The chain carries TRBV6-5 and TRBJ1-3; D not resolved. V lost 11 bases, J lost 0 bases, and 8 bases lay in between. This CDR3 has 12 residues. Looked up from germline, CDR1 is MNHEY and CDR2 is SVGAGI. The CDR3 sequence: CAAGTSGNTIYF. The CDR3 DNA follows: TGTGCCGCAGGAACCTCTGGAAACACCATATATTTT.

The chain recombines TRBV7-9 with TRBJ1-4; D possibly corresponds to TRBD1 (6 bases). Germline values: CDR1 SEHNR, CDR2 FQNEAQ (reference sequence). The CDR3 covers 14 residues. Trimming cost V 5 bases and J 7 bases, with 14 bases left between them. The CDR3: CASSRGGEREKLFF. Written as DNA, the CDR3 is TGTGCCAGCAGCAGAGGGGGGGAACGTGAAAAACTGTTTTTT.

DNA of the CDR3: TGCGCCAGCAGCCAAGCCCGGCAGAGCTCTGGAAACACCATATATTTT. Translation gives CASSQARQSSGNTIYF. The chain is built from TRBV4-3 and TRBJ1-3; unclear D gene. CDR3 size: 16 residues. The V gene lost 1 base and the J gene lost 0 bases, with 10 bases spanning the gap. Germline loops: CDR1 LGHNA, CDR2 YSLEER.

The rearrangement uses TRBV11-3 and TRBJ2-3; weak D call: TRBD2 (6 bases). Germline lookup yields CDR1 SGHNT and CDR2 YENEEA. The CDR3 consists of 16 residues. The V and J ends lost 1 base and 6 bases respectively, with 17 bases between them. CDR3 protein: CASSLGLAGSGDTQYF. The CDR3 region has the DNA TGTGCCAGCAGCTTAGGCCTCGCGGGGAGTGGGGATACGCAGTATTTT.

The CDR3 protein is CASSLAPRDTQYF. CDR3 in DNA: TGTGCCAGCAGCCTCGCCCCCAGGGATACGCAGTATTTT. V is TRBV7-2 and J is TRBJ2-3; D unclear. Per germline, CDR1 SGHTA and CDR2 FQGNSA. The CDR3 runs to 13 residues. V dropped 5 bases and J dropped 6 bases, with 12 bases sitting between them.

DNA for the CDR3: TGTGCCAGCATGGCCGGTGGGTCCGGAAACACCATATATTTT. It codes for CASMAGGSGNTIYF. The chain uses TRBV6-6 and TRBJ1-3; D is undetermined. With 7 bases removed from V and 4 bases from J, the gap between germline ends came to 14 bases. Germline CDR1 is MNHNY and CDR2 is SVGAGI (reference sequence). The CDR3 runs 14 residues.

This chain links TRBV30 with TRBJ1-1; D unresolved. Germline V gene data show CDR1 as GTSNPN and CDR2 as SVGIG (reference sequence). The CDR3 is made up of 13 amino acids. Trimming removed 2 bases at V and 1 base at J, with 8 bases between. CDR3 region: CAWSITANTEAFF. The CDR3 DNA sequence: TGTGCCTGGAGTATCACGGCGAACACTGAAGCTTTCTTT. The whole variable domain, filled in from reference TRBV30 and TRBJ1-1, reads SQTIHQWPATLVQPVGSPLSLECTVEGTSNPNLYWYRQAAGRGLQLLFYSVGIGQISSEVPQNLSASRPQDRQFILSSKKLLLSDSGFYLCAWSITANTEAFFGQGTRLTVV.

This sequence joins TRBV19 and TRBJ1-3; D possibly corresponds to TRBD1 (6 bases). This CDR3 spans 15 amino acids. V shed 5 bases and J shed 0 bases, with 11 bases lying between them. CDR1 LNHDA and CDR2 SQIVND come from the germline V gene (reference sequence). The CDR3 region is CASSGGPRSGNTIYF. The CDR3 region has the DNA TGTGCCAGTAGTGGGGGGCCCCGCTCTGGAAACACCATATATTTT.

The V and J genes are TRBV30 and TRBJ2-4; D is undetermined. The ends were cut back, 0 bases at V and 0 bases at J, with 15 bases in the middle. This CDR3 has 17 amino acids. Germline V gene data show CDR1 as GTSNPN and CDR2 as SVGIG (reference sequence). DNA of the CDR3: TGTGCCTGGAGTGTGGCGGAGTACAGACTAGCCAAAAACATTCAGTACTTC. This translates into CAWSVAEYRLAKNIQYF.

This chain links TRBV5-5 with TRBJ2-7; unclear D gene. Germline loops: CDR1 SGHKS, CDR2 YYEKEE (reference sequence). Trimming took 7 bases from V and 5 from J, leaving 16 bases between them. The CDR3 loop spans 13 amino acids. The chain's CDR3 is CASSPRDENEQYF. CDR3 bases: TGTGCCAGCTCCCCCCGCGACGAAAACGAGCAGTACTTC. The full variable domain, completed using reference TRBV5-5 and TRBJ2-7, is DAGVTQSPTHLIKTRGQQVTLRCSPISGHKSVSWYQQVLGQGPQFIFQYYEKEERGRGNFPDRFSARQFPNYSSELNVNALLLGDSALYLCASSPRDENEQYFGPGTRLTVT.

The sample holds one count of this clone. In DNA, the CDR3 is TGTGCCAGCAGTGAAGAATATGGGACACCTACGTACTACAATGAGCAGTTCTTC. The encoded protein is CASSEEYGTPTYYNEQFF. The chain combines TRBV6-1 with TRBJ2-1; D might be TRBD1 (6 bases). CDR1 is MNHNS and CDR2 is SASEGT in the germline V gene. The CDR3 covers 18 residues. V lost 1 base and J lost 3, with 19 bases in between.

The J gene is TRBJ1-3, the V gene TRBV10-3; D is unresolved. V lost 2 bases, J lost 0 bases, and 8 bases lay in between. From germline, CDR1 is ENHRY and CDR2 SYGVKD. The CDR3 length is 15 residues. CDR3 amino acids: CAISEEVSSGNTIYF. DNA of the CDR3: TGTGCCATCAGTGAGGAGGTATCCTCTGGAAACACCATATATTTT.

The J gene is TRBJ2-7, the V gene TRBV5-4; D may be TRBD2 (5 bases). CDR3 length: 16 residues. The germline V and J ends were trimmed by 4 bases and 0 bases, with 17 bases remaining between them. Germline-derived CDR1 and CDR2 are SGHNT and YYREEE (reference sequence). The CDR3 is CASSQVVSGSSYEQYF. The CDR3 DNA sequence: TGTGCCAGCAGCCAAGTCGTGAGCGGCTCCTCCTACGAGCAGTACTTC.

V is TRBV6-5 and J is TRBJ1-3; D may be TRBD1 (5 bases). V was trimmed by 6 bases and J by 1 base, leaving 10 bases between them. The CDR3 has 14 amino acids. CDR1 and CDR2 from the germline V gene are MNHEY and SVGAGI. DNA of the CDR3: TGTGCCAGCAGATCAGGGTTATCTGGAAACACCATATATTTT. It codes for CASRSGLSGNTIYF.

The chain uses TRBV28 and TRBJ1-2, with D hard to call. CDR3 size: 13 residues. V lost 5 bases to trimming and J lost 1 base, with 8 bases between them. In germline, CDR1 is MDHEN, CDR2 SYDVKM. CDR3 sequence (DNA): TGTGCCAGCAGTCGCCGATTTAACTATGGCTACACCTTC. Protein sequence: CASSRRFNYGYTF.

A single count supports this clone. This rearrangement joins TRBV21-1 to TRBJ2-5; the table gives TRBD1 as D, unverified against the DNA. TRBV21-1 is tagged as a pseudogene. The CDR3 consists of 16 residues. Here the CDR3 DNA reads TGTGCCAGCACCACCTTAAACAGGGGTCCCGGGGTGGCCCAGTACTTC. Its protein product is CASTTLNRGPGVAQYF.

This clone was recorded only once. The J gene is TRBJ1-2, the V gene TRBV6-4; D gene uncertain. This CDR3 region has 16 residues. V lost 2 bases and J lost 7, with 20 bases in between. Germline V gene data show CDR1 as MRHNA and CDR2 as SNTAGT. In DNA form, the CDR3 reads TGTGCCAGCAGTGACACATCCCGGGTCGCCAGCGGTGGCTACACCTTC. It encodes CASSDTSRVASGGYTF.